These 17 T cell receptor beta chains share one sample of origin, sequenced in a study of blood T cell repertoires in COVID-19. Sequencing was performed with immunoSEQ multiplex PCR; in TCRdb, only in-frame clones are kept and a portion is missing. Among 200,000 to 300,000 clones listed, approximately 88% were seen once. The sequencing input was peripheral blood. The origin of the receptors is a man aged 35 to 55 with acute or convalescent COVID-19.

The chain is built from TRBV11-3 and TRBJ2-3; D not certain. The CDR3 contains 13 residues. V dropped 2 bases and J dropped 5 bases, with 8 bases sitting between them. CDR1 is SGHNT and CDR2 is YENEEA in the germline V gene. The CDR3 DNA sequence: TGTGCCAGCAGCTTACAGGCCCAAGATACGCAGTATTTT. Translating it yields CASSLQAQDTQYF.

This chain uses TRBV2 with TRBJ2-7; D possibly corresponds to TRBD2 (5 bases). Between the trimmed V and J ends, which lost 10 bases and 3 bases, there was a span of 19 bases. Germline-derived CDR1 and CDR2 are SNHLY and FYNNEI. The length of the CDR3 is 14 residues. CDR3 nucleotide sequence: TGTGCCATATATTTCGGGATTCCCGACTACGAGCAGTACTTC. Residues: CAIYFGIPDYEQYF.

The chain recombines TRBV9 with TRBJ2-3; TRBD2 aligns across 10 bases. The CDR3 is 16 residues long. Per the germline V gene, CDR1 is SGDLS and CDR2 is YYNGEE. V shed 3 bases, J shed 3 bases, and the junction held 7 bases outside the gene matches. In DNA form, the CDR3 reads TGTGCCAGCAGCGCTCTAGCGGGAGCCCAGACAGATACGCAGTATTTT. It encodes CASSALAGAQTDTQYF.

The chain has TRBV6-5 and TRBJ2-7; TRBD1 matches at 7 bases. The junction had 4 bases not matched to a gene; V was cut back by 5 bases and J by 0 bases. The CDR3 has 14 amino acids. Germline CDR1 is MNHEY and CDR2 is SVGAGI. The DNA for the CDR3 is TGTGCCAGCAGTCCGACAGGGAACTCCTACGAGCAGTACTTC. It codes for CASSPTGNSYEQYF.

The chain links TRBV5-1 to TRBJ1-1; D is undetermined. This CDR3 has 13 amino acids. Trimming shortened V by 0 bases and J by 3 bases, and 6 bases separated the two germline ends. CDR1 SGHRS and CDR2 YFSETQ come from the germline V gene. CDR3 DNA sequence: TGCGCCAGCAGCTTGGACAGATACACTGAAGCTTTCTTT. Protein sequence: CASSLDRYTEAFF.

The chain carries TRBV19 and TRBJ1-1; tentative D call: TRBD1 (6 bases). Trimming left V 8 bases short and J 3 bases short, with 16 bases between. The CDR3 totals 14 residues. Germline CDR1 LNHDA, CDR2 SQIVND (reference sequence). CDR3 in DNA: TGTGCCAGTCGGGCGGACAGACTTGACACTGAAGCTTTCTTT. Translating gives CASRADRLDTEAFF.

V usage is TRBV9 and J usage is TRBJ2-2; no definite D call. Trimming cost V 0 bases and J 0 bases, with 9 bases left between them. This CDR3 contains 16 residues. The V gene's germline CDR1 is SGDLS and CDR2 YYNGEE. CDR3 loop: CASSVASESNTGELFF. The CDR3 DNA reads TGTGCCAGCAGCGTAGCCAGCGAATCGAACACCGGGGAGCTGTTTTTT.

The V call is TRBV12-1, the J call TRBJ2-5; TRBD1, the table's D call, lacks a check against the DNA. TRBV12-1 constitutes a pseudogene. The CDR3 contains 14 residues. The CDR3 here is CASSLWTTQETQYF. The CDR3 DNA follows: TGTGCCAGCAGCTTATGGACAACCCAAGAGACCCAGTACTTC.

This chain connects TRBV6-1 to TRBJ2-1; TRBD2 is a possible D gene (5 bases). The CDR3 loop spans 14 amino acids. V dropped 4 bases and J dropped 3 bases, with 10 bases sitting between them. Germline CDR1 reads MNHNS; CDR2 reads SASEGT. In DNA, the CDR3 is TGTGCCAGCAGTGGGGAGAGAAACTACAATGAGCAGTTCTTC. Translated, it gives CASSGERNYNEQFF.

The gene calls are TRBV9 and TRBJ1-2; 9 bases are shared with TRBD1. There are 16 residues in the CDR3. Germline CDR1 and CDR2: SGDLS and YYNGEE. The ends lost 3 bases at V and 4 bases at J; junction bases unmatched: 10. The CDR3 sequence: CASSAGQGIAGYGYTF. The CDR3 nucleotides read TGTGCCAGCAGCGCGGGACAGGGTATCGCGGGCTATGGCTACACCTTC.

This chain joins TRBV7-2 and TRBJ2-7; D unresolved. Trimming took off 5 bases at V and 7 bases at J, with 15 bases between the two ends. This CDR3 is built from 13 residues. CDR1 is SGHTA and CDR2 is FQGNSA in the germline V gene. CDR3 region: CASSRGVVDEQYF. Here the CDR3 DNA reads TGTGCCAGCAGCCGCGGCGTAGTGGATGAGCAGTACTTC.

The chain joins TRBV7-3 to TRBJ2-3; D remains unclear. V was trimmed by 0 bases and J by 6 bases, leaving 10 bases between them. This CDR3 is 14 amino acids long. Germline assignment: CDR1 SGHTA and CDR2 FQGTGA. CDR3 DNA: TGTGCCAGCAGCTTAACGGGCTCAACGGATACGCAGTATTTT. The encoded protein is CASSLTGSTDTQYF. Supplemented by reference TRBV7-3 and TRBJ2-3, the full variable domain reads GAGVSQTPSNKVTEKGKYVELRCDPISGHTALYWYRQSLGQGPEFLIYFQGTGAADDSGLPNDRFFAVRPEGSVSTLKIQRTERGDSAVYLCASSLTGSTDTQYFGPGTRLTVL.

The rearrangement joins TRBV25-1 to TRBJ2-5, with 11 bases identical to TRBD1. J gave up 0 bases and V 4 bases, and 4 bases lay outside the gene matches. The CDR3 covers 16 residues. CDR1 is MGHDK, CDR2 SYGVNS, per germline. CDR3 nucleotides: TGTGCCAGCAGTGTCCGGGACAGGGGGTACCAAGAGACCCAGTACTTC. This translates into CASSVRDRGYQETQYF.

This clone was counted ten times or more. V gene TRBV30 combines with J gene TRBJ2-1, with TRBD1 as a possible D gene (6 bases). The V and J ends lost 1 base and 4 bases respectively, with 23 bases between them. The CDR3 runs to 18 residues. Per germline, CDR1 GTSNPN and CDR2 SVGIG (reference sequence). The chain's CDR3 is CAWSGRGSERDTYNEQFF. CDR3 sequence (DNA): TGTGCCTGGAGTGGGAGAGGGTCGGAGAGGGACACATACAATGAGCAGTTCTTC.

J is TRBJ2-1 and V is TRBV27, with 8 bases that match TRBD1. CDR1 MNHEY and CDR2 SMNVEV come from the germline V gene (reference sequence). This CDR3 is built from 16 residues. The junction had 11 bases not matched to a gene; V was cut back by 3 bases and J by 7 bases. CDR3 loop: CASSLAGTGSGNEQFF. CDR3 coding DNA: TGTGCCAGCAGTTTGGCCGGGACAGGCAGCGGGAATGAGCAGTTCTTC.

This chain uses TRBV19 with TRBJ2-7; 15 nucleotides line up with TRBD2. The J segment lost 3 bases and the V segment lost 9 bases, leaving 6 bases of the junction unmatched. The CDR3 sequence is 15 residues long. Germline V gene lookup returns CDR1 LNHDA and CDR2 SQIVND (reference sequence). The CDR3 here is CASGLAGGPYYEQYF. The CDR3 nucleotides read TGTGCCAGCGGACTAGCGGGAGGGCCATACTACGAGCAGTACTTC. Full variable domain (rest looked up from reference TRBV19 and TRBJ2-7): DGGITQSPKYLFRKEGQNVTLSCEQNLNHDAMYWYRQDPGQGLRLIYYSQIVNDFQKGDIAEGYSVSREKKESFPLTVTSAQKNPTAFYLCASGLAGGPYYEQYFGPGTRLTVT.

The genes are TRBV5-1 and TRBJ1-1; D not resolved. CDR1 is SGHRS, CDR2 YFSETQ, per germline. V gave up 3 bases and J gave up 2 bases, with 11 bases separating them. The CDR3 sequence is 14 residues long. CDR3: CASSWTEDNTEAFF. For the CDR3, the DNA is TGCGCCAGCAGCTGGACGGAGGATAACACTGAAGCTTTCTTT.